The source of this T cell receptor beta chain is a study of immune evolution from preneoplasia to lung adenocarcinoma. A remark on this clone: The antigen remains unidentified.

Germline-derived CDR1 and CDR2 are SGHAT and FQNNGV. The CDR3 is made up of 14 amino acids. V lost 6 bases and J 6 bases, leaving 18 bases between the germline ends. General study findings and limits: Top clone share appeared to fall from AAH through AIS, MIA, adenocarcinoma.

Patient tissue came from resections in Japan or China, 2014–2017. Generated by immunoSEQ multiplex PCR, the TCRdb table keeps only in-frame clones and is missing some. The profile shows roughly 6,300 clones, over 80% of them singletons. This sequence joins TRBV11-2 and TRBJ2-7; D may be TRBD1 (6 bases). The sample taken for sequencing was FFPE lung adenocarcinoma in situ tissue. This TCR came from a donor of 70 years or more with lung adenocarcinoma. This CDR3 is CASSRTVQGIEQYF. For the CDR3, the DNA is TGTGCCAGCAGTCGGACAGTTCAAGGGATCGAGCAGTACTTC.